This T cell receptor beta chain originates from a study of blood T cell repertoires in COVID-19. Across the study: Researchers got acute and convalescent COVID-19 samples from the United States, Italy and Spain. T cells, B-cell-depleted T cells, or PBMCs supplied cDNA or gDNA.

As processed by the authors: Estimation of nucleated cell counts relied on the amplification of reference gene primers. Measured with immunoSEQ multiplex PCR; TCRdb has only the in-frame clones, and not every one. For V, J and clone size, that table is used; D and trimming come from the DNA. This sample carries tens of thousands of clones, approximately 88% of them seen once, and the ten largest clones take 40% to 55%. Seattle cases were enrolled at active infection and followed longitudinally. The CDR3 extends over 15 amino acids. V shed 2 bases, J shed 7 bases, and the junction held 7 bases outside the gene matches. The V gene's germline CDR1 is SGHTS and CDR2 YDEGEE.

The rearrangement links TRBV5-8 to TRBJ2-1, with TRBD1 matching 9 bases. The receptor was isolated from a woman aged 55 to 70 with COVID-19, enrolled during active disease. Sequenced input: peripheral blood. CDR3 sequence reads: CASSFAGQGVNEQFF. CDR3 nucleotide sequence: TGTGCCAGCAGCTTCGCGGGACAGGGTGTAAATGAGCAGTTCTTC.